Below, 5 T cell receptor beta chains from the same sample are listed, as sequenced in a study of chemoradiotherapy in HPV16-positive cancers. Repertoires were generated with immunoSEQ multiplex PCR, while TCRdb's copy carries only in-frame clones and drops some. The sample includes approximately 11,000 clones, roughly nine tenths of them seen just once. Sample: blood, taken from a patient who underwent chemoradiotherapy. These receptors all come from a human donor with HPV-associated anogenital cancer.

Only a few counts were recorded for this clone. V usage is TRBV18 and J usage is TRBJ2-7, with 13 nucleotides matching TRBD2. This CDR3 has 15 residues. Germline V gene sequence: CDR1 KGHSH, CDR2 LQKENI. After removal of 3 bases from V and 7 bases from J, the junction contained 6 bases not matched to a gene. The CDR3 DNA is TGTGCCAGCTCACCTACTAGCGGGGGGGCCTCGGAGCAGTACTTC. Amino acids: CASSPTSGGASEQYF.

A few counts support this clone. CDR3 sequence: CASSEEGNYGYTF. The CDR3 DNA sequence: TGTGCCAGCAGTGAAGAAGGGAACTATGGCTACACCTTC. The chain couples TRBV2 to TRBJ1-2; D uncertain. The germline gives CDR1 SNHLY, CDR2 FYNNEI. The CDR3 has 13 residues. The V end was cut by 1 base, the J end by 2 bases, with 5 bases between.

The rearrangement uses TRBV27 and TRBJ2-7; D call uncertain. Per germline, CDR1 MNHEY and CDR2 SMNVEV (reference sequence). V was trimmed by 3 bases and J by 5 bases, leaving 14 bases between them. CDR3 length: 14 residues. The CDR3 sequence: CASSFAQVPNEQYF. Here the CDR3 DNA reads TGTGCCAGCAGTTTTGCCCAGGTCCCCAACGAGCAGTACTTC.

The chain links TRBV5-5 to TRBJ1-2; D is possibly TRBD1 (5 bases). Trimming took 4 bases from V and 5 from J, leaving 15 bases between them. This CDR3 comprises 14 residues. CDR1 and CDR2 (germline): SGHKS, YYEKEE (reference sequence). DNA of the CDR3: TGTGCCAGCAGCCCCGGACACTTTCTGTATGGCTACACCTTC. This codes for CASSPGHFLYGYTF.

V and J are TRBV9 and TRBJ2-5; 12 bases fit TRBD2. Losses at the gene ends were 2 bases for V and 1 base for J; bases not matched to a gene: 3. The germline V gene has CDR1 SGDLS and CDR2 YYNGEE. The CDR3 sequence is 16 residues long. Here the CDR3 DNA reads TGTGCCAGCAGCGTCCCGACTAGCGGGGGCCAAGAGACCCAGTACTTC. Amino acid sequence: CASSVPTSGGQETQYF.